What follows describes a single T cell receptor beta chain. Its antigen is still unknown. This entry comes from a study of long-term antiretroviral therapy in people with HIV. Treatment for all HIV-infected participants took place in the United States. V was shortened by 5 bases and J by 5 bases, with 22 bases between the two germline ends. The germline CDR1 and CDR2 sequences are SGHVS and FQNEAQ. The CDR3 runs 16 residues. Findings of the study overall: Controls showed broader CDR3 length ranges than did the HIV repertoires. Information on adherence to ART, viral resistance or therapy changes was unavailable.

They ran version v3.0 of the immunoSEQ assay at survey level. This table comes from immunoSEQ multiplex PCR, and its TCRdb copy is limited to in-frame clones, with some not included. The repertoire holds 25,000 to 30,000 clones, with approximately 90% as singletons. The chain employs TRBV7-8 and TRBJ2-7, with a weak D call TRBD1 (6 bases). The clonotype originates from a woman in her late teens or twenties with HIV. The source was unsorted PBMCs, collected 1.8 years after starting antiretroviral therapy. The CDR3 DNA is TGTGCCAGCAGCCCAGGGGCGGAATTACCCCTTAACGAGCAGTACTTC. This encodes CASSPGAELPLNEQYF.